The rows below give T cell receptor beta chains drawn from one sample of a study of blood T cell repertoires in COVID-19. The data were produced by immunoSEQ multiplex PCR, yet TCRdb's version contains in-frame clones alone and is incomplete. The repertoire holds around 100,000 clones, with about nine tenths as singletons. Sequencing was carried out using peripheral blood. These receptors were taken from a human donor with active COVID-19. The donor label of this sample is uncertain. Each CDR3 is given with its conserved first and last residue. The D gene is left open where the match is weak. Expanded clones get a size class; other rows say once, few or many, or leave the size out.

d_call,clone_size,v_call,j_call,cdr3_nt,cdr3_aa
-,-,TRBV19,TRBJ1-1,TGTGCCAGTAGTGCCCGGGAGGGCGTGAACACTGAAGCTTTCTTT,CASSAREGVNTEAFF
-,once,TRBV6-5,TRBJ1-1,TGTGCCAGCAGTTTGGGACAGAACACTGAAGCTTTCTTT,CASSLGQNTEAFF
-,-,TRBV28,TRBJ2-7,TGTGCCAGCAGCGCGGGGACTGATCTTAGAGAGCAGTACTTC,CASSAGTDLREQYF
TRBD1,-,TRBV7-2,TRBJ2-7,TGTGCCAGCAGTTTCCCTGAGAGGTGGACAGGCCCAACTCAGCAGTACTTC,CASSFPERWTGPTQQYF
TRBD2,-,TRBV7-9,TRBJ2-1,TGTGCCAGCAGCTTACCAGCGGGGAATGAGCAGTTCTTC,CASSLPAGNEQFF
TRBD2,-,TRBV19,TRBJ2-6,TGTGCCAGTAGTCCGGGTACTAGCGCCAATCTCTCTGGGGCCAACGTCCTGACTTTC,CASSPGTSANLSGANVLTF
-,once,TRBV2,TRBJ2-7,TGTGCCAGCAGTGTTCAGGTGAAAGGGGTCGAGCAGTACTTC,CASSVQVKGVEQYF
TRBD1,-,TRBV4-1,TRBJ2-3,TGCGCCAGCAGCCACCCCCCCGGACAGGTTGGAGATACGCAGTATTTT,CASSHPPGQVGDTQYF
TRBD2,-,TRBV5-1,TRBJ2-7,TGCGCCAGCAGCGTGGGACTAGCGGGGGAAGAGCAGTACTTC,CASSVGLAGEEQYF
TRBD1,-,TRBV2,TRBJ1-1,TGTGCCAGCAGGGGACAGATGAACACTGAAGCTTTCTTT,CASRGQMNTEAFF
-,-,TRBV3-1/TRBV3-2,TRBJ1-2,TGTGCCAGCAGCCAAGTTTCCCAGGGGACCTATGGCTACACCTTC,CASSQVSQGTYGYTF
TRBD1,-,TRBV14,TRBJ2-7,TGTGCCAGCAGCCAGGCGACAGGGTGGTCCTACGAGCAGTACTTC,CASSQATGWSYEQYF
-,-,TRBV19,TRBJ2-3,TGTGCCAGTAGTATTGTAGTTAGCACAGATACGCAGTATTTT,CASSIVVSTDTQYF
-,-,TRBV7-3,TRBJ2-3,TGTGCCAGCAGCCGAAGTTCCGGGACTCGGGCAGATACGCAGTATTTT,CASSRSSGTRADTQYF
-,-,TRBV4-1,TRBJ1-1,TGCGCCAGCAGCCAAGTAAGCCAGGGGACTGAAGCTTTCTTT,CASSQVSQGTEAFF
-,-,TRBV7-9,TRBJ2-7,TGTGCCAGCACCCCAGGGCCACAGGGACCCTACGAGCAGTACTTC,CASTPGPQGPYEQYF
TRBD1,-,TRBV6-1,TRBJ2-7,TGTGCCAGCAGTGAGGGGGACAGAGGAGAGCAGTACTTC,CASSEGDRGEQYF
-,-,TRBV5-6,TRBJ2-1,TGTGCCAGCAGCTTGGCCCCAGTCAATGAGCAGTTCTTC,CASSLAPVNEQFF
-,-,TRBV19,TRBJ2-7,TGTGCCAGTAGTGCCGGCAGGTCTACCTACGAGCAGTACTTC,CASSAGRSTYEQYF
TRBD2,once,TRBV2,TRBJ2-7,TGTGCCAGCAGTGTGTACCCCGGGGGGACCCCGAACTTC,CASSVYPGGTPNF
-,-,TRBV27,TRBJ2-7,TGTGCCAGCAGTTTAGCGGGGGGAGGGGGCGCCGAGCAGTACTTC,CASSLAGGGGAEQYF
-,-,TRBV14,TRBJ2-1,TGTGCCAGCAGCCCCATCCTGACAGGTTCCTACAATGAGCAGTTCTTC,CASSPILTGSYNEQFF
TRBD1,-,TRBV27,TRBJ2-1,TGTGCCAGCAGTAGCGGACAGGCCTACAATGAGCAGTTCTTC,CASSSGQAYNEQFF
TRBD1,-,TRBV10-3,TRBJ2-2,TGTGCCATCAGGCAGGGGGCGAACACCGGGGAGCTGTTTTTT,CAIRQGANTGELFF
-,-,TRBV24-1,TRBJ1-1,TGTGCCACCAGTGACGCGGGTATAACGATCTTT,CATSDAGITIF
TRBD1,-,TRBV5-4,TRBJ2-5,TGTGCCAGCAGCCCCGGGACAGACGTAGCCTACGGGACCCAGTACTTC,CASSPGTDVAYGTQYF
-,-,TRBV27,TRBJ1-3,TGTGCCAGCTCTAGGATCTCTGGAAACACCATATATTTT,CASSRISGNTIYF
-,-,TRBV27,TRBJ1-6,TGTGCCAGCAGTTTTACCCTATTTTCACCCCTCCACTTT,CASSFTLFSPLHF
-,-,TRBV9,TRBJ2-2,TGTGCCAGCAGCGTATCGACCGGGACCGGGGAGCTGTTTTTT,CASSVSTGTGELFF
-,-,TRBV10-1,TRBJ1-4,TGCGCCAGCAGGCAGGGAACCCTCACGTCGGGTAATGAAAAACTGTTTTTT,CASRQGTLTSGNEKLFF
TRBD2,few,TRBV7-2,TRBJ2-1,TGTGCCAGCAGCCTGACTAGCCCCAACAATGAGCAGTTCTTC,CASSLTSPNNEQFF
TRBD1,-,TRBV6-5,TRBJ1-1,TGTGCCAGCAGTTACTCCCTAGGACAGGAGAACACTGAAGCTTTCTTT,CASSYSLGQENTEAFF
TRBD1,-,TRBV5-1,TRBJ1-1,TGCGCCAGCAGCAACGTTGACAGGGGGGACACTGAAGCTTTCTTT,CASSNVDRGDTEAFF
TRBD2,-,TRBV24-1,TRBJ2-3,TGTGCCACCAGTGGTGGAGCTAGCGGGTTCACAGATACGCAGTATTTT,CATSGGASGFTDTQYF
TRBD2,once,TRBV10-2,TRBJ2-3,TGCGCCAGCAGAACTACGATGGGGGGGGGCACAGATACGCAGTATTTT,CASRTTMGGGTDTQYF
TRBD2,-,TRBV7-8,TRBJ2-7,TGTGCCAGCAACCGCGGGGGGTCGAGCTCCTACGAGCAGTACTTC,CASNRGGSSSYEQYF
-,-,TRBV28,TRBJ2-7,TGTGCCAGCAGTCCTACGGGCGAGCAGTACTTC,CASSPTGEQYF